This T cell receptor beta chain was captured by sequencing in a study of beta chain features in type 1 diabetes. Study context: Cells sorted and examined across all samples totaled more than 95,000,000.

General observations from the study: Any PCR bias toward short templates would affect both groups alike. Type 1 diabetes patients showed a moderate but significant shortening of TCRB CDR3s in all four CD4+ subsets. The similarity of naive, central memory and Treg TCRB repertoires appeared greater among patients than among healthy donors.

What was sequenced were expressed TCRB transcripts, since all of the isolated RNA had been reverse transcribed. The method was immunoSEQ multiplex PCR; TCRdb's version includes in-frame clones alone and lacks a portion of them. The sample yields 160,000 or so clones, roughly 59% seen once. The V and J ends lost 4 bases and 4 bases, in that order; junction bases with no gene match: 6. This CDR3 spans 14 amino acids. Germline V gene data show CDR1 as SGHRS and CDR2 as YFSETQ. Points on this clone: Its antigen is undetermined.

Naive, central memory, regulatory and stem cell-like memory cells within the CD4+ compartment were sorted using CD45RO/CCR7/CD25/CD127/CD95/CD27. This clonotype was obtained from a man aged 25-45 years with type 1 diabetes. This sequence joins TRBV5-1 and TRBJ2-7; 9 bases are shared with TRBD1. What was sequenced was naive CD4+ T cells from blood. This CDR3 reads CASSTRDRVYEQYF. The CDR3 bases are TGCGCCAGCAGCACCCGGGACAGGGTTTACGAGCAGTACTTC.